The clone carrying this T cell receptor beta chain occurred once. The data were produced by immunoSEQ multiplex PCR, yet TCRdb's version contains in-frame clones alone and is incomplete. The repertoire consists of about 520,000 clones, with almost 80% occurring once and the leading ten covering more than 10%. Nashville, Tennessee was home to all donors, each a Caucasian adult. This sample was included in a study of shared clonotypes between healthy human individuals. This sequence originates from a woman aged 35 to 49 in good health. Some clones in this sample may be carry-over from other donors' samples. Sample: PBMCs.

The CDR3 nucleotides read TGTGCCACCAGCACAAGGTCCAATCAGCCCCAGCATTTT. It specifies CATSTRSNQPQHF. The chain carries TRBV15 and TRBJ1-5; D is ambiguous. Trimming took 4 bases from V and 3 from J, leaving 7 bases between them. CDR3 size: 13 residues. Per germline, CDR1 LNHNV and CDR2 YYDKDF (reference sequence).